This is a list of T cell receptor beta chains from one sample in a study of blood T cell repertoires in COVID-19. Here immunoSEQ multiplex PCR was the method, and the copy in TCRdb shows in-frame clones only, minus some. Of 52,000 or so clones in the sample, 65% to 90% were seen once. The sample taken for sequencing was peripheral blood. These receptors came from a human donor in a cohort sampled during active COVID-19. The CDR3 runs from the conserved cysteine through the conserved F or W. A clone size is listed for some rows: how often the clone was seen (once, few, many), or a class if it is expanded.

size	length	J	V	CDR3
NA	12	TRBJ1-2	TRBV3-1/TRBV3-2	CASSQGSWGYTF
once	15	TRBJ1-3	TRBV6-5	CASTLGQGSGNTIYF
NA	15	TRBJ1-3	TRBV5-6	CASSPLDRGQNTIYF
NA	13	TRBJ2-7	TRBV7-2	CASSPAGGYEQYF
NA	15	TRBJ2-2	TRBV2	CASRPGSANTGELFF
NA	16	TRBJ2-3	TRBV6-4	CASRAGTGGDSDTQYF
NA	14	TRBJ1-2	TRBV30	CAWSVSMGQGGYTF
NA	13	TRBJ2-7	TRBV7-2	CASSSTGSNEQYF
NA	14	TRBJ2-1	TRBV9	CASSEGTGDLKQFF
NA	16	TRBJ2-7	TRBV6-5	CASSYSGTGPPGEQYF
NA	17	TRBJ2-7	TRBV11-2	CASSLESGSFSLNEQYF
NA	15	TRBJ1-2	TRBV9	CASSVGPNLDYGYTF
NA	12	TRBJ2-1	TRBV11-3	CASSFLGDEQFF